Given below is one TCR beta chain in context. These data originate in a study of blood T cell repertoires in COVID-19. For the study at large: Sites across the United States, Italy and Spain contributed samples from acute and convalescent COVID-19. Nucleic acid was either cDNA or gDNA, and it came from T cells, B-cell-depleted T cells, or PBMCs.

Trimming took 9 bases from V and 4 from J; bases not matched to a gene: 11. CDR1 is MDHEN and CDR2 is SYDVKM in the germline V gene. The CDR3 extends over 15 amino acids. The repertoire was sequenced with immunoSEQ multiplex PCR; TCRdb's copy has only in-frame clones and lacks some. The table includes 200,000 to 250,000 clones, roughly four fifths detected once. The chain uses TRBV28 and TRBJ2-7; 11 positions match TRBD2. Sequencing input: peripheral blood. This clonotype was sampled from a woman in her fifties or sixties with active or convalescent COVID-19. CDR3 nucleotides: TGTGCCAGTGTACTAGCGGGAGCTAACATGTACGAGCAGTACTTC. It codes for CASVLAGANMYEQYF.